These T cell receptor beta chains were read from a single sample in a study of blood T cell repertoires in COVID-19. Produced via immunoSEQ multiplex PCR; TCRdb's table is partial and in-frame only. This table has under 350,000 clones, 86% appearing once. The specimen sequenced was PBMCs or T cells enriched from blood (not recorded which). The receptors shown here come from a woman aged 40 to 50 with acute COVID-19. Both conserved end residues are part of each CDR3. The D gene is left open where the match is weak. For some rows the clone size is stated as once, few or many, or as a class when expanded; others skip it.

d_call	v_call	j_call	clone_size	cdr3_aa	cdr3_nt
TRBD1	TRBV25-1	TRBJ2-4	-	CASSEARGQGANIQYF	TGTGCCAGCAGTGAAGCCCGGGGCCAGGGGGCCAACATTCAGTACTTC
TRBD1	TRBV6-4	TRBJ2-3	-	CASSRDRASTDTQYF	TGTGCCAGCAGTCGGGACAGGGCTAGCACAGATACGCAGTATTTT
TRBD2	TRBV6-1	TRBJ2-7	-	CASSPGLAGALEQYF	TGTGCCAGCAGTCCGGGACTAGCGGGGGCCCTCGAGCAGTACTTC
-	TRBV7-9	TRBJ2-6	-	CASTRSLGGNSGANVLTF	TGTGCCAGCACCCGAAGCCTCGGGGGAAACTCTGGGGCCAACGTCCTGACTTTC
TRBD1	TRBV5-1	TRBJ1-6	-	CASSSQTGGGNSPLHF	TGCGCCAGCAGCTCCCAGACAGGGGGAGGGAATTCACCCCTCCACTTT
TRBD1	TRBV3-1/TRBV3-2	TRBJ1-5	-	CASSHGTGEQPQHF	TGTGCCAGCAGCCATGGGACAGGGGAACAGCCCCAGCATTTT
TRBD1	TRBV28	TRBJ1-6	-	CASMTGVPPLHF	TGTGCCAGCATGACAGGGGTTCCACCCCTCCACTTT
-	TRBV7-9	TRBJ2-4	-	CASSLAGTGGRTKNIQYF	TGTGCCAGCAGCTTAGCGGGGACTGGGGGACGGACCAAAAACATTCAGTACTTC
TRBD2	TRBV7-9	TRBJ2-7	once	CASSYRLAGSYEQYF	TGTGCCAGCAGCTACCGACTAGCGGGCTCCTACGAGCAGTACTTC
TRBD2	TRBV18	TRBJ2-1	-	CASSPQGLAINEQFF	TGTGCCAGCTCACCACAGGGACTAGCGATCAATGAGCAGTTCTTC
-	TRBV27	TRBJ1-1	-	CASSLYTGGNTEAFF	TGTGCCAGCAGTTTATATACGGGGGGGAACACTGAAGCTTTCTTT
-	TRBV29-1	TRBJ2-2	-	CSGIEAGELFF	TGCAGCGGAATAGAGGCCGGGGAGCTGTTTTTT
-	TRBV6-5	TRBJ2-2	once	CASKWGGAGELFF	TGTGCCAGCAAGTGGGGAGGTGCCGGGGAGCTGTTTTTT
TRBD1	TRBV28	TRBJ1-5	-	CASRGTGGNQPQHF	TGTGCCAGCAGAGGGACAGGGGGGAATCAGCCCCAGCATTTT
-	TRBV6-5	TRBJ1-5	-	CASSPRTGGNQPQHF	TGTGCCAGCAGTCCTCGGACGGGGGGCAATCAGCCCCAGCATTTT
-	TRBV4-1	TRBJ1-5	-	CASSQSGVVNQPQHF	TGCGCCAGCAGCCAAAGCGGGGTCGTGAATCAGCCCCAGCATTTT
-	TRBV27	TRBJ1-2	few	CASSLMGEDYGYTF	TGTGCCAGCAGTTTAATGGGGGAGGACTATGGCTACACCTTC
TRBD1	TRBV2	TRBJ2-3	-	CASSRTGHFDTQYF	TGTGCCAGCAGCCGGACAGGGCATTTTGATACGCAGTATTTT
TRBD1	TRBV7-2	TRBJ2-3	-	CASSLEGGSQHTQYF	TGTGCCAGCAGCTTAGAAGGGGGCTCCCAGCATACGCAGTATTTT
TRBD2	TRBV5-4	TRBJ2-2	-	CASSLFGLANTGELFF	TGTGCCAGCAGCTTGTTCGGACTAGCGAACACCGGGGAGCTGTTTTTT
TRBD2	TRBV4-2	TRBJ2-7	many	CASSHLEETSGTSYEQYF	TGTGCCAGCAGCCACCTAGAGGAGACTAGCGGGACCTCCTACGAGCAGTACTTC
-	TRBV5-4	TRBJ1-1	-	CASAPVSRENTEAFF	TGTGCCAGCGCCCCGGTATCTCGGGAGAACACTGAAGCTTTCTTT
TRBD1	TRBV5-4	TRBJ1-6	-	CASSSDRRTYNSPLHF	TGTGCCAGCAGCTCGGACAGGAGAACTTATAATTCACCCCTCCACTTT
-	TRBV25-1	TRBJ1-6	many	CASSGHKDSPPLHF	TGTGCCAGCAGTGGGCATAAAGACAGCCCACCCCTCCACTTT
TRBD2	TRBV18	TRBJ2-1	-	CASSPSSGRVNEQFF	TGTGCCAGCTCACCATCTAGCGGGAGGGTAAATGAGCAGTTCTTC
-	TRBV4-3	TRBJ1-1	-	CASSQDATGLNTEAFF	TGCGCCAGCAGCCAAGACGCGACAGGCCTGAACACTGAAGCTTTCTTT
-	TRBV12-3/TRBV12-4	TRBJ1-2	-	CASSLIMEGTYTF	TGTGCCAGCAGTTTGATCATGGAGGGGACCTACACCTTC
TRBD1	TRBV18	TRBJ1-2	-	CASSPSGQGRGYGYTF	TGTGCCAGCTCACCCTCTGGACAGGGAAGGGGCTATGGCTACACCTTC
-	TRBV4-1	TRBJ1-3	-	CASSQDGGQAHAGNTIYF	TGCGCCAGCAGCCAAGATGGTGGGCAGGCCCACGCTGGAAACACCATATATTTT
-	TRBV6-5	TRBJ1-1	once	CASSYSVQKTEAFF	TGTGCCAGCAGTTACTCGGTTCAGAAGACTGAAGCTTTCTTT
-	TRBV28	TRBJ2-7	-	CASSGPGTGLYEQYF	TGTGCCAGCAGTGGGCCAGGGACTGGTCTCTACGAGCAGTACTTC
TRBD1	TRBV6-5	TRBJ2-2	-	CAGGQVGVTGELFF	TGTGCCGGTGGACAGGTCGGGGTGACCGGGGAGCTGTTTTTT
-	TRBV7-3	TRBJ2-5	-	CASSPPVQGTSQETQYF	TGTGCCAGCAGCCCCCCGGTACAGGGCACATCTCAAGAGACCCAGTACTTC
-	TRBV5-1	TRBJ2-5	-	CASSSTQGIQETQYF	TGCGCCAGCAGCTCGACACAGGGTATCCAAGAGACCCAGTACTTC
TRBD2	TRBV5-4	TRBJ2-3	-	CASSLIGGSGTDTQYF	TGTGCCAGCAGCTTGATCGGCGGGAGTGGGACAGATACGCAGTATTTT
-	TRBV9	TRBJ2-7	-	CASSPSRSYEQYF	TGTGCCAGCAGCCCCTCGCGCTCCTACGAGCAGTACTTC
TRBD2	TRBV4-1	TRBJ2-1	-	CASSQGLAGVWNEQFF	TGCGCCAGCAGCCAAGGACTAGCGGGAGTTTGGAATGAGCAGTTCTTC
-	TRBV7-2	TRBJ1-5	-	CASSLGGQAGQPQHF	TGTGCCAGCAGCTTAGGTGGGCAGGCTGGTCAGCCCCAGCATTTT
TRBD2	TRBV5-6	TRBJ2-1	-	CASSISGRALYNEQFF	TGTGCCAGCAGCATTAGCGGGAGGGCCCTCTACAATGAGCAGTTCTTC
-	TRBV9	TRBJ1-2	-	CASSAATGPYGYTF	TGTGCCAGCAGCGCAGCAACAGGGCCCTATGGCTACACCTTC
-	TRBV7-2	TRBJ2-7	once	CASSFGQGLYEQYF	TGTGCCAGCAGCTTCGGGCAGGGGTTGTACGAGCAGTACTTC
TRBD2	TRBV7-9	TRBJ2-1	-	CASSLAREKNPNEQFF	TGTGCCAGCAGCTTAGCGCGGGAGAAGAACCCCAATGAGCAGTTCTTC
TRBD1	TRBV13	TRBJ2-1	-	CASSQRDRGLVYNEQFF	TGTGCCAGCAGCCAACGGGACAGGGGATTGGTATACAATGAGCAGTTCTTC
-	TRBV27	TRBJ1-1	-	CASRGERQNTEAFF	TGTGCCAGCAGAGGCGAGAGACAAAACACTGAAGCTTTCTTT
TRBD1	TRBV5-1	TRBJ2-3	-	CASSLSGTGGKLTDTQYF	TGCGCCAGCAGCTTATCCGGGACAGGCGGTAAGTTGACAGATACGCAGTATTTT
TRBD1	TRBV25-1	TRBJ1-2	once	CASSESGTGAGYTF	TGTGCCAGCAGTGAGTCCGGGACAGGGGCGGGCTACACCTTC
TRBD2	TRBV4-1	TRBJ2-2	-	CASSRLAGNTGELFF	TGCGCCAGCAGCCGGCTAGCGGGGAACACCGGGGAGCTGTTTTTT
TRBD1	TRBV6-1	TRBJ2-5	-	CASSERGQGGTQYF	TGTGCCAGCAGTGAAAGGGGACAGGGGGGGACCCAGTACTTC
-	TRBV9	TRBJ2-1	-	CASSEGAGTSYNEQFF	TGTGCCAGCAGCGAGGGAGCGGGCACCTCCTACAATGAGCAGTTCTTC
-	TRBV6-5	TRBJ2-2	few	CATRIRGATTGELFF	TGTGCCACCCGGATCCGAGGTGCCACGACCGGGGAGCTGTTTTTT
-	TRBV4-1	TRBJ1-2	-	CASSQGDIAGYTF	TGCGCCAGCAGCCAAGGGGACATCGCTGGCTACACCTTC
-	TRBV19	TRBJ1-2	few	CASRSLNYGYTF	TGTGCCAGTAGGAGCCTTAACTATGGCTACACCTTC
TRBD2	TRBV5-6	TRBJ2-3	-	CASSPASGTSDTDTQYF	TGTGCCAGCAGCCCCGCTTCCGGGACTAGCGACACAGATACGCAGTATTTT
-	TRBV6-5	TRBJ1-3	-	CASAQALAGNTIYF	TGTGCCAGCGCACAGGCTCTCGCTGGAAACACCATATATTTT
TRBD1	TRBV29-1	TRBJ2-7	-	CSVERDRNEQYF	TGCAGCGTTGAACGGGACAGAAACGAGCAGTACTTC
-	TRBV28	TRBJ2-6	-	CASSSPGTGNSGANVLTF	TGTGCCAGCAGTTCTCCCGGGACTGGAAACTCTGGGGCCAACGTCCTGACTTTC
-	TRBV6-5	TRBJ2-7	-	CASSPTNRFAYEQYF	TGTGCCAGCAGTCCAACAAACAGGTTCGCCTACGAGCAGTACTTC
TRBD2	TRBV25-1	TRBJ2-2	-	CATRRTSGGAEGTGELFF	TGTGCCACCCGGCGGACTAGCGGGGGGGCCGAGGGCACCGGGGAGCTGTTTTTT
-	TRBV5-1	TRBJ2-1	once	CASSLADRNLNEQFF	TGCGCCAGCAGCTTGGCCGACAGAAACCTCAATGAGCAGTTCTTC
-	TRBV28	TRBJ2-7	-	CASSHTQDYEQYF	TGTGCCAGCAGCCACACGCAGGACTACGAGCAGTACTTC